In this sample, the clone carrying this T cell receptor (beta chain) turned up many times. Its antigen is currently unknown. The sequenced fragment ends 3 residues before the CDR3 boundary, so the rest is inferred from the germline J gene. Diagnosis required reduced IgG, IgA and/or IgM with specific antibody deficiency. Of CVID subjects, some 15 were female and approximately 31 male, mean age 40. This entry is derived from a study of T cell clonality in common variable immunodeficiency. Study findings and constraints: Common variable immunodeficiency TCR beta sequences reportedly had fewer deletions and N-nucleotide insertions.

The CDR3 consists of 12 residues. Germline V gene lookup returns CDR1 SGHRS and CDR2 YFSETQ. Trimming removed 3 bases from V and 2 bases from J, with 4 bases in between. CVID and control samples used equivalent genomic DNA input. The data were produced by immunoSEQ multiplex PCR, yet TCRdb's version contains in-frame clones alone and is incomplete. Sampling found about 28,000 clones, none seen once. Input material: peripheral blood mononuclear cells. The chain joins TRBV5-1 to TRBJ2-3; no firm D call. This receptor was identified in a human donor with common variable immunodeficiency. CDR3 DNA, as far as it was read: TGCGCCAGCAGCTGGGCCACAGATACG. This encodes CASSWATDT. Given in full, the CDR3 is CASSWATDTQYF.